Below are 8 T cell receptor beta chains sequenced from a single sample in a study of T-cell memory formation after mild COVID-19. TCRdb re-analysed the 5' RACE reads in MiXCR, keeping a single row per CDR3 protein. This sample carries 530,000 or so distinct CDR3 sequences, 15% to 20% of them seen once, and the ten largest clones take 8.1%. Material: PBMCs or a T cell subset sorted from them (not recorded which). The receptors stem from an adult woman who had mild COVID-19 (a few samples of this study predate the infection). Cell type and time point are not known.

This sequence joins TRBV9 and TRBJ1-1, with a weak D call TRBD1 (5 bases). V lost 0 bases to trimming and J lost 2 bases, with 11 bases between them. Looked up from germline, CDR1 is SGDLS and CDR2 is YYNGEE. The CDR3 runs to 15 residues. DNA of the CDR3: TGTGCCAGCAGCGTAGAGGCTGGGGCCAACACTGAAGCTTTCTTT. Its translation: CASSVEAGANTEAFF. Full variable domain (remainder filled in from reference TRBV9 and TRBJ1-1): DSGVTQTPKHLITATGQRVTLRCSPRSGDLSVYWYQQSLDQGLQFLIQYYNGEERAKGNILERFSAQQFPDLHSELNLSSLELGDSALYFCASSVEAGANTEAFFGQGTRLTVV.

CDR3: CASSLRQGVSYEQYF. CDR3 DNA sequence: TGTGCCAGCAGTTTACGCCAGGGAGTCTCCTACGAGCAGTACTTC. V gene TRBV12-3 or TRBV12-4 combines with J gene TRBJ2-7, with D perhaps being TRBD1 or TRBD2 (5 bases each). V lost 2 bases to trimming and J lost 0 bases, with 11 bases between them. CDR3 size: 15 residues.

CDR3 nucleotide sequence: TGTGCCAGCAGTTATAGCGGGGGGCTGGCTAGCACAGATACGCAGTATTTT. Translation gives CASSYSGGLASTDTQYF. This chain connects TRBV6-5 to TRBJ2-3; 10 nucleotides line up with TRBD2. CDR1 is MNHEY and CDR2 is SVGAGI in the germline V gene. The CDR3 runs to 17 residues. The ends lost 3 bases at V and 0 bases at J; junction bases unmatched: 6.

This chain links TRBV30 with TRBJ2-3; D unresolved. The CDR3 is 12 amino acids. V was pared by 3 bases and J by 4 bases, with 8 bases between. Germline assignment: CDR1 GTSNPN and CDR2 SVGIG (reference sequence). The CDR3 DNA is TGTGCCTGGAGGCCTGCCGCAGATACGCAGTATTTT. This translates into CAWRPAADTQYF.

This clonotype was observed a few times. V usage is TRBV3-1 and J usage is TRBJ2-1; 8 positions match TRBD2. The length of the CDR3 is 16 residues. The trim removed 0 bases at V and 7 bases at J, leaving 8 bases unmatched. Germline loops: CDR1 LGHDT, CDR2 YNNKEL (reference sequence). The CDR3 sequence is CASSQESGGAGNEQFF. Written as DNA, the CDR3 is TGTGCCAGCAGCCAAGAATCCGGGGGGGCCGGAAATGAGCAGTTCTTC.

The chain employs TRBV12-3 or TRBV12-4 and TRBJ1-1; no definite D call. CDR3 size: 15 residues. The V gene lost 4 bases and the J gene lost 0 bases, with 12 bases spanning the gap. CDR3 coding DNA: TGTGCCAGCAGTTCTACTTATTTTATGAACACTGAAGCTTTCTTT. This sequence encodes CASSSTYFMNTEAFF.

The genes are TRBV7-9 and TRBJ2-5; D is undetermined. CDR1 and CDR2 (germline): SEHNR, FQNEAQ (reference sequence). Trimming left V 6 bases short and J 2 bases short, with 10 bases between. There are 13 residues in the CDR3. The CDR3 is CASRQTSQETQYF. CDR3 DNA sequence: TGTGCCAGCAGGCAGACTTCTCAAGAGACCCAGTACTTC.

This clonotype was found a few times. V usage is TRBV7-9 and J usage is TRBJ2-5; 7 nucleotides align to TRBD1. Germline V gene sequence: CDR1 SEHNR, CDR2 FQNEAQ (reference sequence). This CDR3 is built from 15 residues. J was trimmed by 1 base and V by 3 bases; bases with no gene match: 5. The CDR3 coding sequence is TGTGCCAGCAGCTTCGCCCGGGACAGCCAAGAGACCCAGTACTTC. It yields the protein CASSFARDSQETQYF.